This record covers a single TCR beta chain. The CDR3 has 17 residues. The germline V gene encodes CDR1 LNHDA and CDR2 SQIVND (reference sequence). Trimming removed 4 bases from V and 0 bases from J; junction bases left unmatched: 6. This record comes from a study of blood T cell repertoires in COVID-19. The wider study: Samples representing acute and convalescent COVID-19 were sourced from the United States, Italy and Spain.

In the study's own analysis: Amplification with reference gene primers provided the estimates of nucleated cell counts. Sequencing was performed with immunoSEQ multiplex PCR; in TCRdb, only in-frame clones are kept and a portion is missing. V, J and clone size derive from that table, while D and trimming were established from the DNA sequence. Of about 21,000 clones listed, 84% are singletons. This clonotype was obtained from a man aged 40-50 years with acute or convalescent COVID-19. The sample was peripheral blood. The V call is TRBV19, the J call TRBJ2-6; 7 bases line up with TRBD1. The CDR3 DNA reads TGTGCCAGTAGTAGGGGACAGAGAGACTCTGGGGCCAACGTCCTGACTTTC. This encodes CASSRGQRDSGANVLTF.